This TCR beta chain was recovered during a study of patients and donors after allogeneic stem cell transplantation (dated by TCRdb to about 2020). The CDR3, cysteine through phenylalanine, is 13 amino acids long. Only the CDR3 DNA is retained, 39 bases long and in frame from the first base. The germline V gene yields MNHEY for CDR1 and SVGAGI for CDR2. V and J are truncated by 0 bases and 4 bases respectively, leaving an intervening sequence of 7 bases. Regarding this clonotype: Its antigen has not been determined. Within one base of it there is no much larger clone, and no base qualities were kept.

Library construction relied on RT-PCR. Sequencing relied on a NextSeq 550. TCRdb reworked the public reads: Q25 trimming with fastp, MiXCR clone assembly, productive beta chains retained. A single entry per CDR3 protein holds the most common genes and DNA from its merged rows. This sample has about 400,000 distinct CDR3 sequences in its table, and 16% of those were observed once. Just over 7% of the sample belongs to the ten largest clones. The sequence is built from TRBV6-5 and TRBJ2-7; the best D guess is TRBD2, with 5 bases matching. This clonotype originated in a human donor who was either an allogeneic HSCT recipient or a stem cell or donor lymphocyte infusion donor (not recorded which). It is not recorded whose cells these are; they may come from a transplant donor. What was sequenced was blood, either unsorted or a sorted T cell fraction (not recorded which). The base sequence is TGTGCCAGCAGTTACTCGAGGGCGTACGAGCAGTACTTC. Its protein reads: CASSYSRAYEQYF.